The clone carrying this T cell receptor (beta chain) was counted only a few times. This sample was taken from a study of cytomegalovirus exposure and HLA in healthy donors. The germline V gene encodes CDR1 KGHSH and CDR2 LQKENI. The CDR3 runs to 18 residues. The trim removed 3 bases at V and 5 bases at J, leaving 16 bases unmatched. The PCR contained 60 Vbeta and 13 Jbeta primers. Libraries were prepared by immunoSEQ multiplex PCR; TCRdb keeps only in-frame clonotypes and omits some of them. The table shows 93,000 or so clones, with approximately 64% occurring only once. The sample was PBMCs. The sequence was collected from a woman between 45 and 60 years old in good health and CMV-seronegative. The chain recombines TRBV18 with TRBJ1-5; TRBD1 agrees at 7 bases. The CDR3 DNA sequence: TGTGCCAGCTCACCTTTTGCCCCCCGGCAGGGGGGTTATCAGCCCCAGCATTTT. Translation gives CASSPFAPRQGGYQPQHF.